The subject of this entry is one T cell receptor beta chain. Its antigen remains unknown. This record comes from a study of brain T cells in children with intractable seizures. General observations from the study: Clones missing pre-surgery may reflect undersampling of that blood sample.

Using immunoSEQ multiplex PCR, the repertoire was profiled, and TCRdb retains in-frame clones only, with some absent. In the table there are about 350,000 clones, 93% of which are singletons. Per germline, CDR1 MGHRA and CDR2 YSYEKL. The CDR3 length is 14 residues. V dropped 4 bases and J dropped 7; count of bases not matched to a gene: 9. Time point here: blood from clinic visit 5 months post-surgery; TSC patient then seizure free. Sequencing was limited to surgery cases with top T cell transcript signatures in brain tissue. Patients received at least one anti-epileptic drug before surgery. The chain joins TRBV4-1 to TRBJ1-1; 7 nucleotides match TRBD1. The specimen was peripheral blood, collected roughly 5 months after surgery. This sequence was found in a boy under three years old with tuberous sclerosis and intractable seizures. CDR3 residues: CASSPRGQEGEAFF. The CDR3 bases are TGCGCCAGCAGCCCGAGGGGGCAGGAGGGTGAAGCTTTCTTT.